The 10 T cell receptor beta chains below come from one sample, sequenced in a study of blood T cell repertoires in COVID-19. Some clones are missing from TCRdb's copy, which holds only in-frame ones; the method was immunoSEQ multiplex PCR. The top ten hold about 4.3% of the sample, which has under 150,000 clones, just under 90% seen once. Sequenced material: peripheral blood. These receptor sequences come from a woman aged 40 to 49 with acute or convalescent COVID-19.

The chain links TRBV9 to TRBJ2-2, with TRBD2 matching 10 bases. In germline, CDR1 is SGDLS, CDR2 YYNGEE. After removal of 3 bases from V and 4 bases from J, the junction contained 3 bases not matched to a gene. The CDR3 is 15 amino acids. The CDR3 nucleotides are TGTGCCAGCAGCGGAGCGGGAGGGGGCACCGGGGAGCTGTTTTTT. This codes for CASSGAGGGTGELFF.

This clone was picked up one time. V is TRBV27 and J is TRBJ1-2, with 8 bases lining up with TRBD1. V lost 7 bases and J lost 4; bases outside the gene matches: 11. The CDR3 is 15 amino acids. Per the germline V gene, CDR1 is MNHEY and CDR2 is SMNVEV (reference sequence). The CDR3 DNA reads TGTGCCAGCACCAGTCCAGGACAGGGAGTCTATGGCTACACCTTC. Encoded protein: CASTSPGQGVYGYTF.

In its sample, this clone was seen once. As DNA, the CDR3 is TGTGCCAGCAGCCAAGATACGGAGAGGACTAGCACAGATACGCAGTATTTT. Amino acids: CASSQDTERTSTDTQYF. The chain recombines TRBV4-2 with TRBJ2-3, with D perhaps matching TRBD2 (5 bases). This CDR3 comprises 17 residues. V was clipped by 0 bases and J by 0 bases, with 13 bases between them. The germline gives CDR1 LGHNA, CDR2 YNFKEQ.

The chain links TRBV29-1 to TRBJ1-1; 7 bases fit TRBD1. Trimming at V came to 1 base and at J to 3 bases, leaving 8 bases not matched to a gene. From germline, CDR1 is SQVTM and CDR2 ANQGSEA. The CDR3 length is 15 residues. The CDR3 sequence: CSVEAVEGAYTEAFF. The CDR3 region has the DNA TGCAGCGTTGAAGCGGTGGAGGGGGCGTACACTGAAGCTTTCTTT.

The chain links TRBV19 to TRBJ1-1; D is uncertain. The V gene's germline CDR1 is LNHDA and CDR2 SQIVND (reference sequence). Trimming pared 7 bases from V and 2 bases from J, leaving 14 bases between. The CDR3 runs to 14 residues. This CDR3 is CASTPREGNTEAFF. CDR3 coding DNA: TGTGCCAGTACCCCCCGGGAGGGAAACACTGAAGCTTTCTTT.

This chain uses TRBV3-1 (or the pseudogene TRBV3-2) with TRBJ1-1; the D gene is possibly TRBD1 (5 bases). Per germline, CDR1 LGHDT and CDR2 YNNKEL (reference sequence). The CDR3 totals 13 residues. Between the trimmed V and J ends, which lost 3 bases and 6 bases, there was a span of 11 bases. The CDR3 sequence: CASSQRSGPEAFF. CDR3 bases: TGTGCCAGCAGCCAGAGATCAGGGCCTGAAGCTTTCTTT.

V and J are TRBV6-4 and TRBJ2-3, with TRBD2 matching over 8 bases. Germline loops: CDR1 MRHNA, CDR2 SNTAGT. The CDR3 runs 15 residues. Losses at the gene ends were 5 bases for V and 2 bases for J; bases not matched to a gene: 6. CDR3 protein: CASSQAGGNTDTQYF. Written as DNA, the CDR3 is TGTGCCAGCAGTCAGGCGGGGGGAAACACAGATACGCAGTATTTT.

The CDR3 DNA reads as TGTGCCAGCAGCTTAGTAGGGACAGCGTTGAATTACAATGAGCAGTTCTTC. Translating it yields CASSLVGTALNYNEQFF. The chain carries TRBV7-9 and TRBJ2-1, with 7 bases fitting TRBD1. The germline gives CDR1 SEHNR, CDR2 FQNEAQ (reference sequence). V gave up 1 base and J gave up 4 bases; unmatched junction bases: 10. This CDR3 spans 17 amino acids.

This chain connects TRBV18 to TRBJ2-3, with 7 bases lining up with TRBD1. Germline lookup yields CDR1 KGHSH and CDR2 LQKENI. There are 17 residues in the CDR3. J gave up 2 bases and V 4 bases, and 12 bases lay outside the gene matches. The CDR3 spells CASSLGAPGQSTDTQYF. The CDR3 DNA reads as TGTGCCAGCTCACTGGGGGCCCCGGGACAGTCCACAGATACGCAGTATTTT.

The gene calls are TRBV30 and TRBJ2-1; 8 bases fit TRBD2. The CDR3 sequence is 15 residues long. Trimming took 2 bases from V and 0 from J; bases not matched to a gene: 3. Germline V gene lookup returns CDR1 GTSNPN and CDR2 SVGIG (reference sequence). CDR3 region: CAWSSGTSSYNEQFF. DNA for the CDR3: TGTGCCTGGAGTTCCGGGACTAGCTCCTACAATGAGCAGTTCTTC.